The present entry profiles one T cell receptor (beta chain) with its context. TCRdb reanalysed the 5' RACE reads using MiXCR and keeps one entry per CDR3 protein. Of around 960,000 distinct CDR3 sequences in the sample, roughly an eighth were seen once. This record belongs to a study of identical twins. V trimming: 6 bases; J trimming: 3 bases; junction bases outside the gene matches: 7. CDR3 length: 16 residues. These data also featured in a second study, about yellow fever vaccine responses in identical twins.

Material: PBMCs. The TCR was taken from a woman younger than 30 in good health. The chain carries TRBV12-3 or TRBV12-4 and TRBJ1-5; 11 bases are shared with TRBD1. The CDR3 reads CASSQGTGGTNQPQHF. DNA for the CDR3: TGTGCCAGCAGCCAAGGGACAGGGGGTACCAATCAGCCCCAGCATTTT.